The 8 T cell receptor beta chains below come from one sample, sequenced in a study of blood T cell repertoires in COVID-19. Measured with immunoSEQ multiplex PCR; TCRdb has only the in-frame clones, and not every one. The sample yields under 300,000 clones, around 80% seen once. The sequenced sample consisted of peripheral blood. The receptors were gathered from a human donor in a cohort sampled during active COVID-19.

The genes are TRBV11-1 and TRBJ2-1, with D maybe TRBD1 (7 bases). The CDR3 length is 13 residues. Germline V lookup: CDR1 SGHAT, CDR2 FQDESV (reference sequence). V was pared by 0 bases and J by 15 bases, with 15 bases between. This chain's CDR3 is CASSLAAAGGLFF. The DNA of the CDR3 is TGTGCCAGCAGCTTAGCGGCGGCAGGGGGGCTGTTCTTC. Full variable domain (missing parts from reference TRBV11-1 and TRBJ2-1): EAEVAQSPRYKITEKSQAVAFWCDPISGHATLYWYRQILGQGPELLVQFQDESVVDDSQLPKDRFSAERLKGVDSTLKIQPAELGDSAMYLCASSLAAAGGLFFGPGTRLTVL.

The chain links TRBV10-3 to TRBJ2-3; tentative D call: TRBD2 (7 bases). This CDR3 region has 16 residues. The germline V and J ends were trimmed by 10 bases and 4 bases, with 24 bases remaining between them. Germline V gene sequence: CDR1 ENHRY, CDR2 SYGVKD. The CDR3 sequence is CATTSVWGRGADTQYF. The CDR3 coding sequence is TGTGCCACTACCTCGGTTTGGGGGAGGGGGGCAGATACGCAGTATTTT.

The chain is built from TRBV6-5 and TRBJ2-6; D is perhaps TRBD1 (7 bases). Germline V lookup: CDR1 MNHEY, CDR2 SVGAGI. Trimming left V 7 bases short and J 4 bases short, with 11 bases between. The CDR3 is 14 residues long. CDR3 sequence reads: CASTRGAGANVLTF. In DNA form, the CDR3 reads TGTGCCAGCACCAGGGGGGCAGGGGCCAACGTCCTGACTTTC.

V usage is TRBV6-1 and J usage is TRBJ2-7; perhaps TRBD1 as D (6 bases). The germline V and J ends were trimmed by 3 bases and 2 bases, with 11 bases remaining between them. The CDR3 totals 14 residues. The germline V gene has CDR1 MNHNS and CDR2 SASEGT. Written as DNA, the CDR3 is TGTGCCAGCAGTGAGAGGACAGCTACCTACGAGCAGTACTTC. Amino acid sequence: CASSERTATYEQYF.

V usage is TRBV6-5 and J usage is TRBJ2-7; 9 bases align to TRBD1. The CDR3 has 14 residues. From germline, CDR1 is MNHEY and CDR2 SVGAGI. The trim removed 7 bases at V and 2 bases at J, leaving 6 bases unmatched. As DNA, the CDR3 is TGTGCCAGCACTTCGACAGGGGGACCCTACGAGCAGTACTTC. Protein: CASTSTGGPYEQYF.

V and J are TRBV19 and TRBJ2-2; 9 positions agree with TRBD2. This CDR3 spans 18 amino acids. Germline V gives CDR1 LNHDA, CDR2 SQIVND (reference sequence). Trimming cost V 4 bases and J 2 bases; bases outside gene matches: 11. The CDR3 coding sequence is TGTGCCAGTAGTAGGGGTATCCTAGCGGGAACTAACACCGGGGAGCTGTTTTTT. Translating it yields CASSRGILAGTNTGELFF.

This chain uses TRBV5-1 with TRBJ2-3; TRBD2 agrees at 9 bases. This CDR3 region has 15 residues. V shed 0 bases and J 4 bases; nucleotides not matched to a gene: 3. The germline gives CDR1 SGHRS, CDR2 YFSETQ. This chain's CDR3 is CASSLGSGRSDTQYF. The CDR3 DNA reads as TGCGCCAGCAGCTTGGGTAGCGGGAGATCAGATACGCAGTATTTT.

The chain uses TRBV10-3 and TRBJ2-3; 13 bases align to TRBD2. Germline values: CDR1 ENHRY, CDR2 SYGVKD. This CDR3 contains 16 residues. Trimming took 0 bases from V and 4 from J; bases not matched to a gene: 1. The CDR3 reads CAISESTSGRSDTQYF. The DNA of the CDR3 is TGTGCCATCAGTGAGTCGACTAGCGGGAGGTCAGATACGCAGTATTTT.